This T cell receptor (beta chain) was documented in a study of blood T cells in healthy people across ages. Study-wide findings and caveats: Strong correlation was found linking TCR beta diversity to naive T cell percentage. The study could not conclusively compare naive and antigen-experienced cells, given its unsorted PBMCs.

A second about 7 to 11 cycle PCR used barcoded and J-beta primers. Each CDR3 protein gets one entry after TCRdb re-called the 5' RACE reads with MiXCR. This table holds around 870,000 distinct CDR3 sequences, around 26% found once. Concerning this clonotype: Its target is unknown.

Trimming shortened V by 4 bases and J by 2 bases, and 15 bases separated the two germline ends. The CDR3 has 15 residues. Looked up from germline, CDR1 is MNHEY and CDR2 is SMNVEV (reference sequence). The chain has TRBV27 and TRBJ2-7; D is perhaps TRBD1 (6 bases). Sequencing was done on a sample of blood. The source is a woman of 80 years or more in good health. The CDR3 reads CASSSQGRGTYEQYF. Here the CDR3 DNA reads TGTGCCAGCAGTTCCCAAGGCAGGGGCACCTACGAGCAGTACTTC.